The clone carrying this T cell receptor (beta chain) was counted only a few times. Its antigen is as yet unknown. The CDR3 sequence is 14 residues long. The germline CDR1 and CDR2 sequences are LNHDA and SQIVND (reference sequence). V was trimmed by 10 bases and J by 8 bases, leaving 21 bases between them. The entry originates in a study of T cells in Graves' hyperthyroidism and ophthalmopathy. Study-wide results and caveats: Before onset, by a median of approximately 6.8 months, the model predicted ophthalmopathy.

The investigators amplified TCR beta CDR3 regions from RNA transcripts. TCR CDR3 underwent first-round RT-PCR with the HTBI primer set. In TCRdb, the multiplex PCR reads were re-called with MiXCR into one record per CDR3 protein. Of a few hundred thousand distinct CDR3 sequences listed, 15% to 19% were seen once; the top ten hold roughly 7.3%. This TCR came from a woman aged 30 to 39 with Graves' hyperthyroidism. The chain links TRBV19 to TRBJ1-5; D remains unclear. The sequenced sample was blood. CDR3 sequence (DNA): TGTGCCACCCGACCGCGGCAAGGAGTGGAGCCCCAGCATTTT. Translating it yields CATRPRQGVEPQHF.